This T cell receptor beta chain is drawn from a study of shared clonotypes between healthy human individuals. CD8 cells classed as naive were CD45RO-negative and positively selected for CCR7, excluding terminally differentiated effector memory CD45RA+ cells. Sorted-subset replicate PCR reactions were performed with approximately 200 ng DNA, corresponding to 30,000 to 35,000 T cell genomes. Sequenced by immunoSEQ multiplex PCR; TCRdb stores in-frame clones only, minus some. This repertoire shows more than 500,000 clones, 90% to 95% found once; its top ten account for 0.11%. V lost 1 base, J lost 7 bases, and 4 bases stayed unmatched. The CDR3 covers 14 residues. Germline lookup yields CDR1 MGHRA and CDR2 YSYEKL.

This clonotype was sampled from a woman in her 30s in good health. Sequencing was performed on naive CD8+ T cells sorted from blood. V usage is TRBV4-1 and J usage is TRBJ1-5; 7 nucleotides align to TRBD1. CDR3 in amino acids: CASSQGQGRQPQHF. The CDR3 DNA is TGCGCCAGCAGCCAAGGACAGGGTAGGCAGCCCCAGCATTTT.